This T cell receptor (beta chain) originates from a study of regulatory T cells in long-lasting Graves disease. On the study more broadly: Those Graves' patients who were newly diagnosed had been on antithyroid drugs under 3 months.

Study outcomes and limitations: Newly diagnosed disease favored TRBV20-1 and TRBJ2-1 over persistent disease.

This clonotype has ten or more counts. Its antigen is not identified. CDR3 length: 17 amino acids. Germline-derived CDR1 and CDR2 are MNHEY and SVGEGT. The V and J ends lost 8 bases and 2 bases, in that order; junction bases with no gene match: 9. Time point denoted: newly diagnosed GD, antithyroid drugs for less than 3 months. The TCR library was made from RNA extracted from PBMCs. From each patient, around 9 milliliters of peripheral blood was drawn and collected into an EDTA anticoagulant tube. Researchers made TCR beta libraries by using iRepertoire HTBI primers and running Arm-PCR on CDR3 regions. MiXCR, run by TCRdb on the multiplex PCR reads, gives a single entry per CDR3 protein. The repertoire has 620,000 or so distinct CDR3 sequences, 15% to 20% of them found once; the top ten carry 15% to 20%. The data also belong to a second study, concerning T cells in Graves' hyperthyroidism and ophthalmopathy. According to that study: A model of 13 V-J features distinguished ophthalmopathy from stable hyperthyroidism.

This receptor was obtained from a woman aged 25 to 45 with Graves disease. The chain combines TRBV6-2 or TRBV6-3 with TRBJ2-3; 14 bases are shared with TRBD2. The starting material was peripheral blood mononuclear cells (PBMCs), obtained at new diagnosis, from a patient treated with antithyroid drugs. CDR3 loop: CASGGTSGRPFTDTQYF. CDR3 DNA sequence: TGTGCCAGCGGGGGGACTAGCGGGAGACCCTTCACAGATACGCAGTATTTT.